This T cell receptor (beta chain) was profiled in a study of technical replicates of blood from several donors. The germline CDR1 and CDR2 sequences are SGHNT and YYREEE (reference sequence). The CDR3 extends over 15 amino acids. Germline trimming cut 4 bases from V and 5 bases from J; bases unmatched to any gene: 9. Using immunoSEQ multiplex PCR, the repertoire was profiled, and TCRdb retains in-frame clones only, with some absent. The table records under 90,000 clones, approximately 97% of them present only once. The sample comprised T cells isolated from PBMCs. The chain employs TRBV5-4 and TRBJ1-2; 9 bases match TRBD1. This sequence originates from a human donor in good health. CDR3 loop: CASSQSGTGLYGYTF. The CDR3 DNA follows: TGTGCCAGCAGCCAGTCCGGGACAGGGTTATATGGCTACACCTTC.